A selection of T cell receptor beta chains follows, all from one sample in a study of blood T cells in healthy people across ages. TCRdb reprocessed the 5' RACE reads with MiXCR, giving one entry per CDR3 protein. The data show over 500,000 distinct CDR3 sequences, around 52% seen once. The sequenced material came from blood. These receptors were collected from a woman of 80 years or more in good health. Both conserved end residues are part of each CDR3. A D gene is named only where the DNA matches it firmly. Clone size is not always given. Where it is, it says once, few, many or a class for expanded clones.

TRBV7-2,TRBJ2-3,many,-,CASSFRGVTDTQYF,TGTGCCAGCAGCTTCCGAGGGGTTACAGATACGCAGTATTTT
TRBV5-1,TRBJ2-7,many,-,CASSLDGRDEQYF,TGCGCCAGCAGCTTGGACGGCCGAGACGAGCAGTACTTC
TRBV7-2,TRBJ2-3,-,-,CASKRAPGDTQYF,TGTGCCAGCAAAAGGGCCCCCGGAGATACGCAGTATTTT
TRBV12-3/TRBV12-4,TRBJ2-3,-,-,CASTPWGASTDTQYF,TGTGCCAGCACCCCCTGGGGAGCGAGCACAGATACGCAGTATTTT
TRBV20-1,TRBJ2-7,-,-,CSPRGLSSYEQYF,TGCAGCCCTAGGGGACTGAGCTCCTACGAGCAGTACTTC
TRBV7-2,TRBJ2-7,few,-,CASSYRTSGNHEQYF,TGTGCCAGCAGCTACCGGACCTCGGGGAACCACGAGCAGTACTTC
TRBV20-1,TRBJ2-1,-,TRBD1,CSARSLTGGPYNEQFF,TGCAGTGCTAGATCTTTGACAGGGGGGCCCTACAATGAGCAGTTCTTC
TRBV28,TRBJ1-1,few,-,CASQSTALNTEAFF,TGTGCCAGCCAGTCGACAGCCCTGAACACTGAAGCTTTCTTT
TRBV15,TRBJ2-7,-,-,CATSIGGGEQYF,TGTGCCACCAGCATAGGAGGCGGCGAGCAGTACTTC
TRBV7-2,TRBJ2-5,-,TRBD2,CASSFGPAGEEEQYF,TGTGCCAGCAGCTTCGGACCAGCGGGAGAAGAAGAGCAGTACTTC
TRBV5-1,TRBJ2-5,once,-,CAGSLTSLGAERYF,TGCGCCGGCAGCTTGACTAGTTTAGGGGCTGAGCGGTACTTC
TRBV29-1,TRBJ1-3,-,-,CSVEVTGSGNTIYF,TGCAGCGTTGAGGTGACTGGCTCTGGAAACACCATATATTTT
TRBV10-3,TRBJ2-1,many,-,CAISEIGGNNEQFF,TGTGCCATCAGTGAAATAGGTGGTAACAATGAGCAGTTCTTC
TRBV7-2,TRBJ2-1,-,-,CASSLFFRRGEQFF,TGTGCCAGCAGCTTATTCTTCCGGAGGGGTGAGCAGTTCTTC
TRBV5-6,TRBJ2-3,-,TRBD1,CASSLGGTALTDTQYF,TGTGCCAGCAGCTTGGGGGGGACAGCCCTCACAGATACGCAGTATTTT
TRBV6-5,TRBJ1-5,-,TRBD1,CASSQRSGTGDQPQHF,TGTGCCAGCAGCCAGAGATCCGGGACAGGGGACCAGCCCCAGCATTTT
TRBV6-1,TRBJ1-2,-,-,CASSNRWGAGGYTF,TGTGCCAGCAGTAACCGATGGGGGGCGGGTGGCTACACCTTC
TRBV5-1,TRBJ2-5,few,-,CASSFQVQETQYF,TGCGCCAGCAGCTTCCAGGTCCAAGAGACCCAGTACTTC
TRBV20-1,TRBJ2-5,once,-,CSASWLEEETQYF,TGCAGTGCTAGCTGGCTAGAGGAGGAGACCCAGTACTTC
TRBV7-3,TRBJ2-7,-,TRBD2,CASSLWASGGYEQYF,TGTGCCAGCAGCTTATGGGCTAGCGGGGGGTACGAGCAGTACTTC
TRBV12-3/TRBV12-4,TRBJ2-6,-,-,CASSLTPGANVLTF,TGTGCCAGCAGTTTAACGCCTGGGGCCAACGTCCTGACTTTC
TRBV6-2/TRBV6-3,TRBJ2-1,-,TRBD2,CASSPSGRARNEQFF,TGTGCCAGCAGCCCTAGCGGGAGGGCCAGGAATGAGCAGTTCTTC
TRBV12-3/TRBV12-4,TRBJ2-3,-,-,CAGSPLPADTQYF,TGTGCCGGCAGTCCACTCCCTGCAGATACGCAGTATTTT
TRBV29-1,TRBJ1-1,-,TRBD1,CSVRRQGAGTEAFF,TGCAGCGTGCGAAGACAGGGGGCCGGCACTGAAGCTTTCTTT